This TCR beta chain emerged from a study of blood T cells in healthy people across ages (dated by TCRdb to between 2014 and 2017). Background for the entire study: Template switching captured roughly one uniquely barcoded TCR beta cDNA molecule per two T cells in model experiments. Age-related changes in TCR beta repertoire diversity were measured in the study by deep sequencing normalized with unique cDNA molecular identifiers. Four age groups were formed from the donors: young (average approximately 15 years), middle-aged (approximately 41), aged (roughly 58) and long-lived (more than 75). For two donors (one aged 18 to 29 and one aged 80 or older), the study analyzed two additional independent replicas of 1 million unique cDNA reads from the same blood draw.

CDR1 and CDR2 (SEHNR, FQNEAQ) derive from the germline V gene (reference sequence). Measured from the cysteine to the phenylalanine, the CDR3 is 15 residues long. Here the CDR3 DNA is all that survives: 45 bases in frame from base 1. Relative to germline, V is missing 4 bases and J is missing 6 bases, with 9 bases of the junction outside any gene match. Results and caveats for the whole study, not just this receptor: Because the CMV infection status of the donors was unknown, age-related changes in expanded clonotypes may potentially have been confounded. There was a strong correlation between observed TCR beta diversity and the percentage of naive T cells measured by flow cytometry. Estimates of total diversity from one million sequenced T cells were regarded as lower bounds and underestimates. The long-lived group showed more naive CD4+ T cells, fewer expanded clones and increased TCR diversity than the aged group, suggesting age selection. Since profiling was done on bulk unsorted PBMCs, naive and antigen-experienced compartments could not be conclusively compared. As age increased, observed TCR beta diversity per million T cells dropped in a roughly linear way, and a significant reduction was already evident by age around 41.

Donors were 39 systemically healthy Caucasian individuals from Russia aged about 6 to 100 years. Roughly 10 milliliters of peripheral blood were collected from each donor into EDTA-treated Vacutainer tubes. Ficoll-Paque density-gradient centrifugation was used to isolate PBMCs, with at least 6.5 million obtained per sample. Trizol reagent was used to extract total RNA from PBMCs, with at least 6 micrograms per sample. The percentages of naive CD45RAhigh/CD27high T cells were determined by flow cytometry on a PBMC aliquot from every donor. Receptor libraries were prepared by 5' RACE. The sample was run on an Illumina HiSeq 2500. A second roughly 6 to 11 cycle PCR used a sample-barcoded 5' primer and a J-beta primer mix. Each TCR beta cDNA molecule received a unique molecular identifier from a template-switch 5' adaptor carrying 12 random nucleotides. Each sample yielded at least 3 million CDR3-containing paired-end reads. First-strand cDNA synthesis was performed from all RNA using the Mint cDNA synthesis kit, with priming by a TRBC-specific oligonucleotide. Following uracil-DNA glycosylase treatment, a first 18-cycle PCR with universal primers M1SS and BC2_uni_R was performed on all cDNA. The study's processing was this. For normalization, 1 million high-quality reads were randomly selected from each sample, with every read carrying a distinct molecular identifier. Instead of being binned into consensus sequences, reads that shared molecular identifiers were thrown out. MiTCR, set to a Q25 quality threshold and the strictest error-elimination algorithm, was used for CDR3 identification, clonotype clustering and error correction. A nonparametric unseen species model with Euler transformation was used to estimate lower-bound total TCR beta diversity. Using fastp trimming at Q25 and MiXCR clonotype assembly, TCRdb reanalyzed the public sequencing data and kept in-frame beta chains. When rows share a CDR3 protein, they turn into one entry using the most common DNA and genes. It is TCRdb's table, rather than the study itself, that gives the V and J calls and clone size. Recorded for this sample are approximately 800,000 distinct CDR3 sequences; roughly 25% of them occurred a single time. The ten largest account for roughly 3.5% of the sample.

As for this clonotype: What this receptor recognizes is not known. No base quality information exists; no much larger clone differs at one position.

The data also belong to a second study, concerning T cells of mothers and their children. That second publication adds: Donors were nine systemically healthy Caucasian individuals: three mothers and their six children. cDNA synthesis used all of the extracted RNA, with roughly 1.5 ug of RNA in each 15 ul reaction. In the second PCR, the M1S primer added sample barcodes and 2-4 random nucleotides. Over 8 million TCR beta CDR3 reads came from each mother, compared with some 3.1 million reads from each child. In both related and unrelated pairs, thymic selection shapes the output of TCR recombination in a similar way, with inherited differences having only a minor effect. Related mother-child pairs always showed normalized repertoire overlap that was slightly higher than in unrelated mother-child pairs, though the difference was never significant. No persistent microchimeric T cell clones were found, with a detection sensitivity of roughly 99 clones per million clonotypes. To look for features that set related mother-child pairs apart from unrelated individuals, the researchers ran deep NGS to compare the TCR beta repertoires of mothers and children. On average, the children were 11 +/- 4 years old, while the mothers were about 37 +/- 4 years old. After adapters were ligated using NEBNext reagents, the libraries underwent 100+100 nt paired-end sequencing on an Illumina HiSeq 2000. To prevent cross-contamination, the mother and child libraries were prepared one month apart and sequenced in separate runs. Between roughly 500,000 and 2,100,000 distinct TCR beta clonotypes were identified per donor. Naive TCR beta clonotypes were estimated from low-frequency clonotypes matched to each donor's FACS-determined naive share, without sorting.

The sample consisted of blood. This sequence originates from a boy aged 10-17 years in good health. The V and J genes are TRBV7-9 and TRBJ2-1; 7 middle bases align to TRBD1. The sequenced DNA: TGTGCCAGCAGCTGGGGCCAGGGGGTAAGCAATGAGCAGTTCTTC. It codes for CASSWGQGVSNEQFF.